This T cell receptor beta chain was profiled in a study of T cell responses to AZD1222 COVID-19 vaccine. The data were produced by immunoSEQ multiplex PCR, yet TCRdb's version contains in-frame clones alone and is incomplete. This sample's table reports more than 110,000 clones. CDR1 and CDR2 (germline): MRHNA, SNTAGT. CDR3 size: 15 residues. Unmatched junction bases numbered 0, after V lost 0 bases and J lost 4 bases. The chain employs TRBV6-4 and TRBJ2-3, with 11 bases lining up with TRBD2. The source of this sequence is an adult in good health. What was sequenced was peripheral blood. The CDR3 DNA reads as TGTGCCAGCAGTGACTCTAGCGGGGGGGCAGATACGCAGTATTTT. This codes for CASSDSSGGADTQYF.